This T cell receptor beta chain was documented in a study of regulatory T cells in long-lasting Graves disease. Researchers made TCR beta libraries by using iRepertoire HTBI primers and running Arm-PCR on CDR3 regions. Authors' data handling: The samples yielded 50 to 80 TRBV and about 15 TRBJ segments. TCRdb called the multiplex PCR reads again in MiXCR, with one record for every CDR3 protein. The V and J calls follow TCRdb's processing rather than the paper's. The table shows 370,000 or so distinct CDR3 sequences, with about a sixth occurring only once. Time point given: newly diagnosed GD, antithyroid drugs for less than 3 months. PBMC-extracted RNA yielded the TCR library. Per American Thyroid Association guidelines, Graves' disease was diagnosed. CDR3 size: 14 residues. CDR1 is ENHRY and CDR2 is SYGVKD in the germline V gene. The V gene lost 3 bases and the J gene lost 4 bases, with 12 bases spanning the gap.

These data also featured in a second study, about T cells in Graves' hyperthyroidism and ophthalmopathy. That work adds: Reasons for excluding patients were uncontrolled infection, other autoimmune disease, pregnancy or lactation. Blood samples included most of the expanded thyroid clonotypes exceeding 0.001.

The TCR sequence derives from a young woman with Graves disease. The chain couples TRBV10-3 to TRBJ1-2; unclear D gene. The sample was peripheral blood mononuclear cells (PBMCs), taken at new diagnosis, from a patient treated with antithyroid drugs. The CDR3 here is CAISDWGSGYGYTF. CDR3 sequence (DNA): TGTGCCATCAGTGACTGGGGATCCGGCTATGGCTACACCTTC.